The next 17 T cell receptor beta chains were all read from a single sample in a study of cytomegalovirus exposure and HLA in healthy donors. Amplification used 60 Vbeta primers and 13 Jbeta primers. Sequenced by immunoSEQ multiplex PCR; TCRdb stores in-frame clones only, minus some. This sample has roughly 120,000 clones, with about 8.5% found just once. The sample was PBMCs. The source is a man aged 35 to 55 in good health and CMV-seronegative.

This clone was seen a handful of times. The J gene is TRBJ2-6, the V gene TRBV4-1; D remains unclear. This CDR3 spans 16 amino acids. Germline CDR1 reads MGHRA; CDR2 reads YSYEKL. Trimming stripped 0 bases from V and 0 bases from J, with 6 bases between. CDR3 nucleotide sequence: TGCGCCAGCAGCCAAGATCAGGCCTCTGGGGCCAACGTCCTGACTTTC. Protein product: CASSQDQASGANVLTF.

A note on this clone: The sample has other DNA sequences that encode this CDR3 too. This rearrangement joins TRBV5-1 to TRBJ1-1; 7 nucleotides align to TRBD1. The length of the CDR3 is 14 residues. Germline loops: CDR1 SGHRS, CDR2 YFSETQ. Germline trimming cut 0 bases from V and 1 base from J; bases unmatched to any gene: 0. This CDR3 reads CASSLEGANTEAFF. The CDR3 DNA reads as TGCGCCAGCAGCTTGGAGGGGGCGAACACTGAAGCTTTCTTT. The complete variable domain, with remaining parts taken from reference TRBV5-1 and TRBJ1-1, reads KAGVTQTPRYLIKTRGQQVTLSCSPISGHRSVSWYQQTPGQGLQFLFEYFSETQRNKGNFPGRFSGRQFSNSRSEMNVSTLELGDSALYLCASSLEGANTEAFFGQGTRLTVV.

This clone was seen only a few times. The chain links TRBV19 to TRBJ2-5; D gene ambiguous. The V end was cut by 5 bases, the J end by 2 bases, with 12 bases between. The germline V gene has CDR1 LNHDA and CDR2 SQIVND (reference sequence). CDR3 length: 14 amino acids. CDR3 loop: CASSLDPGQETQYF. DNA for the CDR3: TGTGCCAGTAGTCTTGACCCGGGTCAAGAGACCCAGTACTTC.

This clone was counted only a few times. CDR3: CASTRGQGAGTGELFF. The CDR3, as DNA: TGCGCCAGCACCCGGGGACAGGGGGCCGGCACCGGGGAGCTGTTTTTT. This chain links TRBV5-1 with TRBJ2-2; TRBD1 aligns across 12 bases. Germline assignment: CDR1 SGHRS and CDR2 YFSETQ. Trimming removed 6 bases from V and 4 bases from J; junction bases left unmatched: 7. This CDR3 has 16 residues.

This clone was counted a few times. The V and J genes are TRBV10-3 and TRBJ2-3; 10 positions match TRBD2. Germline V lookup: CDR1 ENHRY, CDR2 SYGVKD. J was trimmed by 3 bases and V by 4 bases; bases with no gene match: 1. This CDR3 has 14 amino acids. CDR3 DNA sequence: TGTGCCATCAGTGCGGGACTAGCGACAGATACGCAGTATTTT. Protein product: CAISAGLATDTQYF.

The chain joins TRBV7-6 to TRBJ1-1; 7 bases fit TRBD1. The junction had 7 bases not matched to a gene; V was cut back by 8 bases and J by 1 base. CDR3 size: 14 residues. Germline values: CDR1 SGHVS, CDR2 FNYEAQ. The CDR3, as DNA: TGTGCCAGCCGTTTGAACAGGGGGAACACTGAAGCTTTCTTT. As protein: CASRLNRGNTEAFF.

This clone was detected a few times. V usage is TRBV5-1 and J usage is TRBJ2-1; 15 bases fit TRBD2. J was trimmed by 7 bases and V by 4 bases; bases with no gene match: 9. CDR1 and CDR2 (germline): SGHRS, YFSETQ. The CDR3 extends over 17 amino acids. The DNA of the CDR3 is TGCGCCAGCAGCCCCAGGACTAGCGGGGGGGCGGGGAATGAGCAGTTCTTC. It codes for CASSPRTSGGAGNEQFF.

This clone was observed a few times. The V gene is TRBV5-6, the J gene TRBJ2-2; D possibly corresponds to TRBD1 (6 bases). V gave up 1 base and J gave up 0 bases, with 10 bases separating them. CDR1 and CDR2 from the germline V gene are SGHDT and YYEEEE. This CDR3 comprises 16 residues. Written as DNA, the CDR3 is TGTGCCAGCAGCTTGCTTGGGACAACGAACACCGGGGAGCTGTTTTTT. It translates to CASSLLGTTNTGELFF.

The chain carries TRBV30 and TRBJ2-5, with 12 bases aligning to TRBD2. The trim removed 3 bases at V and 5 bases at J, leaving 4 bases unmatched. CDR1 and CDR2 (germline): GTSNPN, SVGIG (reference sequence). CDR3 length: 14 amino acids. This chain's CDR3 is CAWRPSGGAETQYF. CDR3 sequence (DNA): TGTGCCTGGAGGCCTAGCGGGGGGGCTGAGACCCAGTACTTC.

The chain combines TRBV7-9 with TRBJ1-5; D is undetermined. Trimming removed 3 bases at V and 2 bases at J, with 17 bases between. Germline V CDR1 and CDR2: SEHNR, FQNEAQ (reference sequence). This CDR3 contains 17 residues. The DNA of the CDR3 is TGTGCCAGCAGCTTTGGAGGGAGCCCACTTGGCAATCAGCCCCAGCATTTT. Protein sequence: CASSFGGSPLGNQPQHF.

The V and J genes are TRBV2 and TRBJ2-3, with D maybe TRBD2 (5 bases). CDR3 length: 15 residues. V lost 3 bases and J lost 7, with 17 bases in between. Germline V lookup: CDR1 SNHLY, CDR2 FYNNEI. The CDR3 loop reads CASSDQAGGLYTQYF. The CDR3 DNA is TGTGCCAGCAGTGATCAGGCCGGAGGTTTATATACGCAGTATTTT.

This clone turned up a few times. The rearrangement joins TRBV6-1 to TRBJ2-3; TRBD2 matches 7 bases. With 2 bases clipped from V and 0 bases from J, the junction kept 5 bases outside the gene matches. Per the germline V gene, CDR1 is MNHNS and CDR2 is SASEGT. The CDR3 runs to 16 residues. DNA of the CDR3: TGTGCCAGCAGTGAATTTAGCGGGTCTAGCACAGATACGCAGTATTTT. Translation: CASSEFSGSSTDTQYF.

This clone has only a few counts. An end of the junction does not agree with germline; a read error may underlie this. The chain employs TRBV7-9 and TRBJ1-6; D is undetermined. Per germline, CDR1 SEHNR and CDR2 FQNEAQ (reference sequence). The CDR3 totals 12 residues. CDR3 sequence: CASSLGVGPPGF. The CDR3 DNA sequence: TGTGCCAGCAGCTTAGGAGTTGGGCCGCCTGGCTTT.

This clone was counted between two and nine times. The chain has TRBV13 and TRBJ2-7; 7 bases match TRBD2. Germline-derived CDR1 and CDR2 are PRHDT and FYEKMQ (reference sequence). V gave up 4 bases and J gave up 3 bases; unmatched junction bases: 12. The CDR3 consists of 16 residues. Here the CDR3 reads CASSSLGGIGIYEQYF. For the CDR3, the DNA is TGTGCCAGCAGCTCCCTCGGGGGGATCGGAATCTACGAGCAGTACTTC. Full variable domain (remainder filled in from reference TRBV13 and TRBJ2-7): AAGVIQSPRHLIKEKRETATLKCYPIPRHDTVYWYQQGPGQDPQFLISFYEKMQSDKGSIPDRFSAQQFSDYHSELNMSSLELGDSALYFCASSSLGGIGIYEQYFGPGTRLTVT.

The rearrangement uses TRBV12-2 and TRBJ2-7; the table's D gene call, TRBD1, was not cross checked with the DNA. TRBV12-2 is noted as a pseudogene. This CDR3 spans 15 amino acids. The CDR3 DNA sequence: TGTGCAAGTCGCTTAGACCCGGGACAGTACTACGAGCAGTACTTC. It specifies CASRLDPGQYYEQYF.

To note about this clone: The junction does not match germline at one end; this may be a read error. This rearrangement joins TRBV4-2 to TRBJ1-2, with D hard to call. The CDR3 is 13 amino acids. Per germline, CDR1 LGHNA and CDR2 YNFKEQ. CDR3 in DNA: TGTGCCAGCAGCCAAGAGCTGAACTACGGCTACACCTTC. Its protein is CASSQELNYGYTF.

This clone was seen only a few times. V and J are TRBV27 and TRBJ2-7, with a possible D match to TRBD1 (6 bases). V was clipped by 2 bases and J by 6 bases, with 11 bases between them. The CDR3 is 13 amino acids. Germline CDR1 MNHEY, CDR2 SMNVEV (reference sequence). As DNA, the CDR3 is TGTGCCAGCAGTTTACTGGGGGCGGTCGAGCAGTACTTC. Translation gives CASSLLGAVEQYF.